The next 4 T cell receptor beta chains were all read from a single sample in a study of vaccination and CD4 T cells after COVID-19. Cultured CD4+ T cell DNA underwent sequencing with the Oncomine TCR Beta short-read assay. It was cultured CD4+ T cells from which genomic DNA was extracted. TCRdb re-called the PCR reads with MiXCR, one entry per CDR3 protein. The repertoire holds approximately 9,000 distinct CDR3 sequences, roughly 40% seen once, with 13% to 15% in the top ten. Antigens for these TCRs are unknown. Regarding treatment: approximately nine-day PBMC culture with coronavirus spike peptide pools or control peptides (ViraFEST assay). The unexposed donor provided CD4+ T cells, which were taken before the COVID-19 pandemic (2011-2018). The sample taken for sequencing was CD4+ T cells from blood, cultured in vitro. These receptors were taken from a human donor in good health.

This clonotype was counted between two and nine times. The genes are TRBV24-1 and TRBJ2-3, with 14 nucleotides matching TRBD2. CDR3 length: 15 residues. Germline CDR1 is KGHDR and CDR2 is SFDVKD. The trim removed 4 bases at V and 10 bases at J, leaving 6 bases unmatched. The CDR3: CATSEGTSGRTAQYF. CDR3 bases: TGTGCCACCAGTGAGGGGACTAGCGGGAGAACAGCGCAGTATTTT.

The sample holds a few counts of this clonotype. This chain joins TRBV24-1 and TRBJ2-3; TRBD1 matches at 8 bases. Germline-derived CDR1 and CDR2 are KGHDR and SFDVKD. After removal of 1 base from V and 3 bases from J, the junction contained 8 bases not matched to a gene. The CDR3 totals 17 residues. CDR3 DNA: TGTGCCACCAGTGATTTTTGGGTAACAGGGGGTACAGATACGCAGTATTTT. Translation: CATSDFWVTGGTDTQYF.

The V call is TRBV6-2 or TRBV6-3, the J call TRBJ2-3, with TRBD2 matching over 10 bases. CDR1 and CDR2 from the germline V gene are MNHEY and SVGEGT. The CDR3 totals 15 residues. Germline trimming cut 2 bases from V and 8 bases from J; bases unmatched to any gene: 7. CDR3 sequence: CASSYVLAGAGTQYF. The CDR3 nucleotides are TGTGCCAGCAGTTACGTCCTAGCGGGAGCGGGTACGCAGTATTTT.

This clonotype was recorded a few times. This chain uses TRBV28 with TRBJ1-2, with TRBD1 matching over 11 bases. Trimming removed 6 bases from V and 8 bases from J; junction bases left unmatched: 11. The CDR3 totals 15 residues. Germline V gene lookup returns CDR1 MDHEN and CDR2 SYDVKM. CDR3 amino acids: CASSQTWDRGRGYTF. The CDR3 coding sequence is TGTGCCAGCAGCCAGACTTGGGACAGGGGGAGAGGCTACACCTTC.